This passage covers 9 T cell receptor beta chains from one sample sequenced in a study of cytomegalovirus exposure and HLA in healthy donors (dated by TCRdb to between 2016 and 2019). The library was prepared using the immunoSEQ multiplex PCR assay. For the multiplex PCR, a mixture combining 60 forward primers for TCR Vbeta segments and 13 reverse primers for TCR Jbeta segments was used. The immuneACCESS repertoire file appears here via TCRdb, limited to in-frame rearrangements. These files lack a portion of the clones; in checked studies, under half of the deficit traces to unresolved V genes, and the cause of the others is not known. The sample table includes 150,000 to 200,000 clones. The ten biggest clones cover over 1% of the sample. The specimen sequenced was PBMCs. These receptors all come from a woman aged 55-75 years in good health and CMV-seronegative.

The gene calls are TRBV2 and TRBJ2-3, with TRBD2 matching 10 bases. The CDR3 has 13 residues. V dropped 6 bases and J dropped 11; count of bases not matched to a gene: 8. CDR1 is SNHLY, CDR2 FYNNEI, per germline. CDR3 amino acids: CASRPRTSGGQYF. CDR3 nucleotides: TGTGCCAGCAGACCCAGGACTAGCGGTGGGCAGTATTTT.

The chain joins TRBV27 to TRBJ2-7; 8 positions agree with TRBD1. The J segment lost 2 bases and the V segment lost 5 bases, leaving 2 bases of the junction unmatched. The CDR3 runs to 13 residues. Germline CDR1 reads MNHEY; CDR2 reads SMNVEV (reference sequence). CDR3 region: CASSPTGAYEQYF. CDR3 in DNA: TGTGCCAGCAGTCCGACAGGGGCCTACGAGCAGTACTTC.

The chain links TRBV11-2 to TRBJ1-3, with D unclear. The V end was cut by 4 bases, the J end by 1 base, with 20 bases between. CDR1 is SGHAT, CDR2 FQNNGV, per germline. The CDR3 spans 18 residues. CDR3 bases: TGTGCCAGCAGCTCGCGAGCGGGGAGGCTCTTATCTGGAAACACCATATATTTT. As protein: CASSSRAGRLLSGNTIYF.

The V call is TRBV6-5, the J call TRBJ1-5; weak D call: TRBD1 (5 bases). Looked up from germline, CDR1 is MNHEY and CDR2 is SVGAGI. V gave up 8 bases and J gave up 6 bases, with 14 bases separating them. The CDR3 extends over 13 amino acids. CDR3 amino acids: CASGTGRAQPQHF. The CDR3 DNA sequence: TGTGCCAGCGGGACTGGGCGGGCTCAGCCCCAGCATTTT.

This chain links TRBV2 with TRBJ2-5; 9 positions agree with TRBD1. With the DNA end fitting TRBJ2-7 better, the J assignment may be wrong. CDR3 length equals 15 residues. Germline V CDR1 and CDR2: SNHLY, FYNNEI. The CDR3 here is CASSEGPGQGYEQYF. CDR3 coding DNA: TGTGCCAGCAGTGAAGGACCGGGACAGGGCTACGAGCAGTACTTC.

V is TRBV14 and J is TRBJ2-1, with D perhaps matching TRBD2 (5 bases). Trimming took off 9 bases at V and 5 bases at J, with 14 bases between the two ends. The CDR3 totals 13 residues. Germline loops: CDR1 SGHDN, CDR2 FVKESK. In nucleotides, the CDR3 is TGTGCCAGTTCGTCATACGGGGACAATGAGCAGTTCTTC. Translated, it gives CASSSYGDNEQFF.

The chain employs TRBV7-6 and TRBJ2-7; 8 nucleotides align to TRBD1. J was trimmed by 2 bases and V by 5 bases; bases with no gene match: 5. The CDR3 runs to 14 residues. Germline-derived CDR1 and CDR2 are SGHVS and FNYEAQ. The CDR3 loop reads CASSTGGGAYEQYF. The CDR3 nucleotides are TGTGCCAGCAGCACAGGGGGTGGGGCCTACGAGCAGTACTTC.

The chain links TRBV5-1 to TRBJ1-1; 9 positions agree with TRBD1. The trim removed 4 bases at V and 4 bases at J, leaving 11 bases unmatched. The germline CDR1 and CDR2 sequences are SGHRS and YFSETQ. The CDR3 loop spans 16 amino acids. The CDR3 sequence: CASSDKTGGESTEAFF. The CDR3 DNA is TGCGCCAGCAGCGATAAGACAGGGGGTGAGAGCACTGAAGCTTTCTTT.

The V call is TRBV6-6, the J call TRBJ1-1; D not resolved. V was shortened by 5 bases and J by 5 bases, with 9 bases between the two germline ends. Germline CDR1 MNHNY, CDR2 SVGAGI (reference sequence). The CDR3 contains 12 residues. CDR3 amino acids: CASSELGTEAFF. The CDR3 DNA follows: TGTGCCAGCAGTGAGCTAGGAACTGAAGCTTTCTTT.